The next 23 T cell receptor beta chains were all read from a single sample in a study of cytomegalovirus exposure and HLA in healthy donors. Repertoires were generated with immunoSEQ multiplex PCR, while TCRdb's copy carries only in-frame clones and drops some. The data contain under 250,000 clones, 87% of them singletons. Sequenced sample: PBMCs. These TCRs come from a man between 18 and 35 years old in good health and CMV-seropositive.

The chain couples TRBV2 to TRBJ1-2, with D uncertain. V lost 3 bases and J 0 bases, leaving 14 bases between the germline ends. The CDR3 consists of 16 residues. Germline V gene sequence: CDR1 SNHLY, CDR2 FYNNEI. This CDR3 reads CASSDTAELANYGYTF. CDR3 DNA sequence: TGTGCCAGCAGTGATACGGCAGAGTTAGCTAACTATGGCTACACCTTC.

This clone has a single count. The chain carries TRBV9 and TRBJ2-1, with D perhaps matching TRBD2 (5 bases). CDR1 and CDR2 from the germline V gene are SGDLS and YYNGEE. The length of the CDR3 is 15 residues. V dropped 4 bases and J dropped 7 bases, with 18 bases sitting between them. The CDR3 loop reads CASSPPRFSVNEQFF. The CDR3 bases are TGTGCCAGCAGCCCCCCCCGCTTTAGCGTGAATGAGCAGTTCTTC. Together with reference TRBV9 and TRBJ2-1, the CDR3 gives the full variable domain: DSGVTQTPKHLITATGQRVTLRCSPRSGDLSVYWYQQSLDQGLQFLIQYYNGEERAKGNILERFSAQQFPDLHSELNLSSLELGDSALYFCASSPPRFSVNEQFFGPGTRLTVL.

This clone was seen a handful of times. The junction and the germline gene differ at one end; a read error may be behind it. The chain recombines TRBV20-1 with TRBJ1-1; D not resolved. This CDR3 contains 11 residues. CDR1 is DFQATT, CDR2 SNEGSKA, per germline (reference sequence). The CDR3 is CSARFLQILKF. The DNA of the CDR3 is TGCAGTGCTAGGTTCTTACAAATCCTCAAGTTT.

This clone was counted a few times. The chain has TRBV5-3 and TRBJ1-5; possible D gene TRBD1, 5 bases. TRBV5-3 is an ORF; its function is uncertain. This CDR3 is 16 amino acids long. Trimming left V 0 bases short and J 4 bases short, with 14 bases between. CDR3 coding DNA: TGTGCCAGAAGCTTGGGTCACCGTGGGGCGAATCAGCCCCAGCATTTT. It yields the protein CARSLGHRGANQPQHF.

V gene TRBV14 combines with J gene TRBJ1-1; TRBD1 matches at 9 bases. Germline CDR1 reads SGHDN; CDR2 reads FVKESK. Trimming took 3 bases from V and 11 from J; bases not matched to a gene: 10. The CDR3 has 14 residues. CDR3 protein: CASSHRTQGARAFF. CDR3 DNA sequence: TGTGCCAGCAGCCACAGAACACAGGGGGCGCGGGCTTTCTTT.

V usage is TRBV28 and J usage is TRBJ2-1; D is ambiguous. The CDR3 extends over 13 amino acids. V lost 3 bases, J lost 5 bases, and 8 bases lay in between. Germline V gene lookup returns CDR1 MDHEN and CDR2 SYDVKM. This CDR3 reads CASSFRPDNEQFF. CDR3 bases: TGTGCCAGCAGTTTTCGCCCAGACAATGAGCAGTTCTTC.

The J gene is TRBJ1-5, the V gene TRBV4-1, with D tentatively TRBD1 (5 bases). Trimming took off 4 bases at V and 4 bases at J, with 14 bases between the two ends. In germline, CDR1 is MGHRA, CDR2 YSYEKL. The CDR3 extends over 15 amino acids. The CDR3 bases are TGCGCCAGCAGCCCCCAGGGACTACCAAATCAGCCCCAGCATTTT. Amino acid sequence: CASSPQGLPNQPQHF.

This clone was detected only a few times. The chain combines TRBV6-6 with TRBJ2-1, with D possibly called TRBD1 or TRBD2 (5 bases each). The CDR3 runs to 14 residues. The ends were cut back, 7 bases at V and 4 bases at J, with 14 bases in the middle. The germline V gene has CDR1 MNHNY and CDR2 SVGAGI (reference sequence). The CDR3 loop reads CASNQGGQYNEQFF. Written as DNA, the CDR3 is TGTGCCAGCAACCAGGGCGGGCAGTACAATGAGCAGTTCTTC.

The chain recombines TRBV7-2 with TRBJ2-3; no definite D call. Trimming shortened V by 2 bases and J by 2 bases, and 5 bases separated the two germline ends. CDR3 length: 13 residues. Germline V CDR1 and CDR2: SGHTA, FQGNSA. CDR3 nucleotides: TGTGCCAGCAGCTTACTCCCCACAGATACGCAGTATTTT. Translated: CASSLLPTDTQYF.

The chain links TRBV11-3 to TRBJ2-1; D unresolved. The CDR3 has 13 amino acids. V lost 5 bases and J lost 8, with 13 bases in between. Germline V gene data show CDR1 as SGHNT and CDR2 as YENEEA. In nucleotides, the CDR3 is TGTGCCAGCAGCCCAAGGTTTGGGGATGAGCAGTTCTTC. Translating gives CASSPRFGDEQFF.

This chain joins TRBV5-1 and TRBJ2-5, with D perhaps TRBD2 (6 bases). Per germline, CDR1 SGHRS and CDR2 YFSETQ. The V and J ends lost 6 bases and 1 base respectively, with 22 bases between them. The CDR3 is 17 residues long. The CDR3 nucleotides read TGCGCCAGCATCCTAGTTACCCGGGTACTAGCCCAAGAGACCCAGTACTTC. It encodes CASILVTRVLAQETQYF.

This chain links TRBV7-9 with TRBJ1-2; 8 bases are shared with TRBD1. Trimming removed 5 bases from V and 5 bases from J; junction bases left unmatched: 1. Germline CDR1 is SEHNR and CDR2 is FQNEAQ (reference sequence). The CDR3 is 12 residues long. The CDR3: CASSGQGYGYTF. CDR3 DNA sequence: TGTGCCAGCAGCGGACAGGGATATGGCTACACCTTC. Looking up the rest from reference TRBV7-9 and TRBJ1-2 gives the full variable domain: DTGVSQNPRHKITKRGQNVTFRCDPISEHNRLYWYRQTLGQGPEFLTYFQNEAQLEKSRLLSDRFSAERPKGSFSTLEIQRTEQGDSAMYLCASSGQGYGYTFGSGTRLTVV.

CDR3 sequence (DNA): TGTGCCAGCAGCGCCCCGGATGTTCAAGAGACCCAGTACTTC. Translated: CASSAPDVQETQYF. The chain joins TRBV9 to TRBJ2-5, with D unclear. The CDR3 covers 14 residues. Trimming shortened V by 3 bases and J by 2 bases, and 11 bases separated the two germline ends. The germline gives CDR1 SGDLS, CDR2 YYNGEE.

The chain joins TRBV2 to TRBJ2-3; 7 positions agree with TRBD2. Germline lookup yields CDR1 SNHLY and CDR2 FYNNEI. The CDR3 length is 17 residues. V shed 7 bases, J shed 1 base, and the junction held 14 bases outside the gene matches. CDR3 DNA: TGTGCCAGCACCAAAACCCGACTAGCAGAAGGCACAGATACGCAGTATTTT. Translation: CASTKTRLAEGTDTQYF.

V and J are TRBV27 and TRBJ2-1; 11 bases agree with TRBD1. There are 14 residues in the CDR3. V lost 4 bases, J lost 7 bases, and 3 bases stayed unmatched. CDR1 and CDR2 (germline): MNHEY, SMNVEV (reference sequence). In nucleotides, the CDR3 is TGTGCCAGCAGTTACGGGACAGGGGGTAATGAGCAGTTCTTC. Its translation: CASSYGTGGNEQFF.

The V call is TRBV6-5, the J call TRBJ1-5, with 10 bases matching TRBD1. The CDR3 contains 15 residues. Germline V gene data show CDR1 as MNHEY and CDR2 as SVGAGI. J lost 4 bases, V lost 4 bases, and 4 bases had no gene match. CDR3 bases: TGTGCCAGCAGTTTTGGGACAGGGGATAATCAGCCCCAGCATTTT. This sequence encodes CASSFGTGDNQPQHF.

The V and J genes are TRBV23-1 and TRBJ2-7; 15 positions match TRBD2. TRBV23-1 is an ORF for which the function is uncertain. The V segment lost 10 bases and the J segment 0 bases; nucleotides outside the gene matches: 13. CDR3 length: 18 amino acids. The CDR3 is CAKQDMGLAGGTSYEQYF. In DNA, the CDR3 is TGCGCCAAACAGGACATGGGACTAGCGGGAGGTACCTCCTACGAGCAGTACTTC.

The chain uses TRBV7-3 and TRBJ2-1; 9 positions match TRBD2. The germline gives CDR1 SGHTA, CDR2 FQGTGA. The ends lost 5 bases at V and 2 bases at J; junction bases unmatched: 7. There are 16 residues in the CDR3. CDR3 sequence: CASSPLAGVTYNEQFF. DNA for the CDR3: TGTGCCAGCAGCCCGTTAGCGGGAGTCACCTACAATGAGCAGTTCTTC.

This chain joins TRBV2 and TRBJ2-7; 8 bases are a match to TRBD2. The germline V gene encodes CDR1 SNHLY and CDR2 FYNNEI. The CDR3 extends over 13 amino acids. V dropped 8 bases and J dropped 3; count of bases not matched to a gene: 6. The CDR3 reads CASQREHNYEQYF. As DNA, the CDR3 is TGTGCCAGCCAGCGGGAGCACAACTACGAGCAGTACTTC.

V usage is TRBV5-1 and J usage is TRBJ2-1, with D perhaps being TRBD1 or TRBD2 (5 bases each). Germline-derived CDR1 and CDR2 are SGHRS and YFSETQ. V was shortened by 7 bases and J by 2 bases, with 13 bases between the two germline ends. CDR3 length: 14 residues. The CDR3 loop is CASGLGDTYNEQFF. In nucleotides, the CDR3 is TGCGCCAGCGGGCTGGGGGATACCTACAATGAGCAGTTCTTC.

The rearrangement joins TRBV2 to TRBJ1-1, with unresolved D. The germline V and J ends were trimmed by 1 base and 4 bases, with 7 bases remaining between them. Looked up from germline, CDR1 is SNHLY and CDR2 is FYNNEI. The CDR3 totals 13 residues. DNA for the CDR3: TGTGCCAGCAGTGAAGGCATGGCCACTGAAGCTTTCTTT. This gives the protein CASSEGMATEAFF.

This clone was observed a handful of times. CDR3 amino acids: CASSPWTGRNTEAFF. The CDR3 DNA follows: TGTGCCAGCAGCCCTTGGACAGGGCGAAACACTGAAGCTTTCTTT. The chain is built from TRBV9 and TRBJ1-1, with TRBD1 identical over 8 bases. Germline assignment: CDR1 SGDLS and CDR2 YYNGEE. The junction had 7 bases not matched to a gene; V was cut back by 4 bases and J by 2 bases. This CDR3 has 15 amino acids. Using reference TRBV9 and TRBJ1-1 for the parts outside the CDR3, the full variable domain is DSGVTQTPKHLITATGQRVTLRCSPRSGDLSVYWYQQSLDQGLQFLIQYYNGEERAKGNILERFSAQQFPDLHSELNLSSLELGDSALYFCASSPWTGRNTEAFFGQGTRLTVV.

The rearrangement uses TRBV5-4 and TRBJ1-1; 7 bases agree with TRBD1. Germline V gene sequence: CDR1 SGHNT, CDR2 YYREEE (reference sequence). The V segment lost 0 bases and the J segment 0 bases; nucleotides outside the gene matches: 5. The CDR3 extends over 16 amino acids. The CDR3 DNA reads TGTGCCAGCAGCTTGGCCCCGGGACAGTTGAACACTGAAGCTTTCTTT. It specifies CASSLAPGQLNTEAFF.